This T cell receptor beta chain was documented in a study of blood T cell repertoires in COVID-19. Germline V gives CDR1 SGHAT, CDR2 FQNNGV. The CDR3 contains 17 residues. Trimming removed 5 bases from V and 2 bases from J; junction bases left unmatched: 5. Per the study methods: By means of reference gene primer amplification, nucleated cell counts were estimated. The data were produced by immunoSEQ multiplex PCR, yet TCRdb's version contains in-frame clones alone and is incomplete. The V and J calls and clone size were taken over from that table, and D and trimming were inferred from the DNA. The data contain about 120,000 clones, roughly 86% of them seen just once; the ten biggest clones take up about an eighth.

The sequencing input was peripheral blood. This TCR derives from an older woman with COVID-19, enrolled during active disease. This chain links TRBV11-2 with TRBJ2-1, with 14 bases matching TRBD2. As DNA, the CDR3 is TGTGCCAGCAGCCGACTAGCGGGGGGGCTGCCCTACAATGAGCAGTTCTTC. This translates into CASSRLAGGLPYNEQFF.